This record looks at one TCR beta chain sequence and its context. These data come from a study of cytomegalovirus exposure and HLA in healthy donors. PCR involved 60 Vbeta and 13 Jbeta primers. Using immunoSEQ multiplex PCR, the repertoire was profiled, and TCRdb retains in-frame clones only, with some absent. The sample has approximately 150,000 clones; approximately 72% are singletons. The CDR3 consists of 15 residues. The germline gives CDR1 PRHDT, CDR2 FYEKMQ (reference sequence). V was pared by 5 bases and J by 0 bases, with 11 bases between. Sequenced sample: PBMCs. This TCR was sampled from a human donor in good health. The chain combines TRBV13 with TRBJ2-4; D unclear. The CDR3 DNA follows: TGTGCCAGCAGCATCCAACAGCTAGCCAAAAACATTCAGTACTTC. This translates into CASSIQQLAKNIQYF.